This T cell receptor beta chain was identified in a study of T cell responses to AZD1222 COVID-19 vaccine. The assay was immunoSEQ multiplex PCR, and TCRdb's table has in-frame clones only and misses some. The sample carries 95,000 to 150,000 clones, less than 90% recorded once. This CDR3 has 16 residues. Trimming removed 2 bases from V and 1 base from J, with 12 bases in between. The germline V gene encodes CDR1 LGHNA and CDR2 YSLEER. This clone was seen just once. Sequenced here: peripheral blood, sampled on day 0 of AZD1222 vaccination. J is TRBJ1-5 and V is TRBV4-3; no clear D gene. The TCR was taken from an adult in good health. The CDR3 DNA reads as TGCGCCAGCAGCCAATCTGCCTACGACAGCAATCAGCCCCAGCATTTT. Protein product: CASSQSAYDSNQPQHF.